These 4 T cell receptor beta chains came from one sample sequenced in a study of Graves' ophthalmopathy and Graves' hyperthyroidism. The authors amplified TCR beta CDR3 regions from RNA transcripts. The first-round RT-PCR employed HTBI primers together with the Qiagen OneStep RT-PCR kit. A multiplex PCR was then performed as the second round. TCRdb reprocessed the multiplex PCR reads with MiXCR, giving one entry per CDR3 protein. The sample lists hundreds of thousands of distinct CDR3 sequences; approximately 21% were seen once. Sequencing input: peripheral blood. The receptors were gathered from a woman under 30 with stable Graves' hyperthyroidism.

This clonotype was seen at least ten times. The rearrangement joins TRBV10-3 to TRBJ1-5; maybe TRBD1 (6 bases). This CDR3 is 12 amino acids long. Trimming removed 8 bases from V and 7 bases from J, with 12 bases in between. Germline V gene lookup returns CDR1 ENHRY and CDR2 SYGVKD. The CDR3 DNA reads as TGTGCCATCGGGGACAATGGGCAGCCCCAGCATTTT. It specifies CAIGDNGQPQHF.

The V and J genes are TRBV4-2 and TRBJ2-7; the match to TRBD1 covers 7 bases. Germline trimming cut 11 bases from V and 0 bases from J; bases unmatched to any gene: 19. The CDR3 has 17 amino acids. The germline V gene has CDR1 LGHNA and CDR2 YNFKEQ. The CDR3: CAAVVARGTVFSYEQYF. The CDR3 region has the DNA TGTGCCGCGGTGGTTGCCCGAGGGACAGTCTTCTCCTACGAGCAGTACTTC.

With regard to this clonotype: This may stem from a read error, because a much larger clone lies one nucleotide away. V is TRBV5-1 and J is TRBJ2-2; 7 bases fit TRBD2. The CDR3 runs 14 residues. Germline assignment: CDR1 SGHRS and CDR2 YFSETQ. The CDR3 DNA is TGCGCCAGCAGAAGTCTAGCGGAAACCGGGGAGCTGTTGTTT. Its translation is CASRSLAETGELLF.

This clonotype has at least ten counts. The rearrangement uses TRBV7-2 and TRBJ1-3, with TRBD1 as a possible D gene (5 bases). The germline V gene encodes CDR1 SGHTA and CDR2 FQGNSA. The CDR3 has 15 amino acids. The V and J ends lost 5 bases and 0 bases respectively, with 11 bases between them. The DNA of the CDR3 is TGTGCCAGCAGCCTGGGACCGAGCTCTGGAAACACCATATATTTT. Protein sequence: CASSLGPSSGNTIYF.